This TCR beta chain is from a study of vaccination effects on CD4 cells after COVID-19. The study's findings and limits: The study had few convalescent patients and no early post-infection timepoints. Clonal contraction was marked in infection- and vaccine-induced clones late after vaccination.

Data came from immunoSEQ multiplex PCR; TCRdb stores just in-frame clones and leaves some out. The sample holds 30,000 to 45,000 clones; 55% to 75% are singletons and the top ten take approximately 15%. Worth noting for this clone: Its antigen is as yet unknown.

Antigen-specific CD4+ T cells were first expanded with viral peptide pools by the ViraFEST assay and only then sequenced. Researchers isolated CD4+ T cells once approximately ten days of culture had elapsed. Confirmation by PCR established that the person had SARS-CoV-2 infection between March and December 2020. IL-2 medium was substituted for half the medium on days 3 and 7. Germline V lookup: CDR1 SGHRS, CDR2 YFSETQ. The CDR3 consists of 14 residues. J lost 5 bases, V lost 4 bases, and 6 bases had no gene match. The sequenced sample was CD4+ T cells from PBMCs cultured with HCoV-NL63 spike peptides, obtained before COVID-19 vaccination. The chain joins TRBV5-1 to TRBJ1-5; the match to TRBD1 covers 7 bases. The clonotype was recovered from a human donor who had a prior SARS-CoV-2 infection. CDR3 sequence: CASSLTGNDQPQHF. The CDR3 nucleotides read TGCGCCAGCAGCCTGACAGGGAACGATCAGCCCCAGCATTTT.